This TCR beta chain is drawn from a study of blood T cell repertoires in COVID-19. Study summary: In each case, the material was cDNA or gDNA derived from T cells, B-cell-depleted T cells, or PBMCs.

V was cut by 4 bases and J by 6 bases, with 15 bases left in between. The CDR3 spans 14 residues. Looked up from germline, CDR1 is SNHLY and CDR2 is FYNNEI. Per the authors' pipeline: Nucleated cell counts were estimated from reference gene primer amplification. Repertoires were generated with immunoSEQ multiplex PCR, while TCRdb's copy carries only in-frame clones and drops some. V and J calls and clone size are copied from that table; D and trimming were computed from the DNA. The sample consists of 77,000 or so clones, less than 85% of them appearing once. This sequence joins TRBV2 and TRBJ1-1, with D unclear. The sequenced material came from peripheral blood. The TCR originated in a human donor with acute or convalescent COVID-19. The donor label of this sample is uncertain. CDR3 DNA sequence: TGTGCCAGCAGTGCGGGTGAGGATACGGCTGAAGCTTTCTTT. Residues: CASSAGEDTAEAFF.